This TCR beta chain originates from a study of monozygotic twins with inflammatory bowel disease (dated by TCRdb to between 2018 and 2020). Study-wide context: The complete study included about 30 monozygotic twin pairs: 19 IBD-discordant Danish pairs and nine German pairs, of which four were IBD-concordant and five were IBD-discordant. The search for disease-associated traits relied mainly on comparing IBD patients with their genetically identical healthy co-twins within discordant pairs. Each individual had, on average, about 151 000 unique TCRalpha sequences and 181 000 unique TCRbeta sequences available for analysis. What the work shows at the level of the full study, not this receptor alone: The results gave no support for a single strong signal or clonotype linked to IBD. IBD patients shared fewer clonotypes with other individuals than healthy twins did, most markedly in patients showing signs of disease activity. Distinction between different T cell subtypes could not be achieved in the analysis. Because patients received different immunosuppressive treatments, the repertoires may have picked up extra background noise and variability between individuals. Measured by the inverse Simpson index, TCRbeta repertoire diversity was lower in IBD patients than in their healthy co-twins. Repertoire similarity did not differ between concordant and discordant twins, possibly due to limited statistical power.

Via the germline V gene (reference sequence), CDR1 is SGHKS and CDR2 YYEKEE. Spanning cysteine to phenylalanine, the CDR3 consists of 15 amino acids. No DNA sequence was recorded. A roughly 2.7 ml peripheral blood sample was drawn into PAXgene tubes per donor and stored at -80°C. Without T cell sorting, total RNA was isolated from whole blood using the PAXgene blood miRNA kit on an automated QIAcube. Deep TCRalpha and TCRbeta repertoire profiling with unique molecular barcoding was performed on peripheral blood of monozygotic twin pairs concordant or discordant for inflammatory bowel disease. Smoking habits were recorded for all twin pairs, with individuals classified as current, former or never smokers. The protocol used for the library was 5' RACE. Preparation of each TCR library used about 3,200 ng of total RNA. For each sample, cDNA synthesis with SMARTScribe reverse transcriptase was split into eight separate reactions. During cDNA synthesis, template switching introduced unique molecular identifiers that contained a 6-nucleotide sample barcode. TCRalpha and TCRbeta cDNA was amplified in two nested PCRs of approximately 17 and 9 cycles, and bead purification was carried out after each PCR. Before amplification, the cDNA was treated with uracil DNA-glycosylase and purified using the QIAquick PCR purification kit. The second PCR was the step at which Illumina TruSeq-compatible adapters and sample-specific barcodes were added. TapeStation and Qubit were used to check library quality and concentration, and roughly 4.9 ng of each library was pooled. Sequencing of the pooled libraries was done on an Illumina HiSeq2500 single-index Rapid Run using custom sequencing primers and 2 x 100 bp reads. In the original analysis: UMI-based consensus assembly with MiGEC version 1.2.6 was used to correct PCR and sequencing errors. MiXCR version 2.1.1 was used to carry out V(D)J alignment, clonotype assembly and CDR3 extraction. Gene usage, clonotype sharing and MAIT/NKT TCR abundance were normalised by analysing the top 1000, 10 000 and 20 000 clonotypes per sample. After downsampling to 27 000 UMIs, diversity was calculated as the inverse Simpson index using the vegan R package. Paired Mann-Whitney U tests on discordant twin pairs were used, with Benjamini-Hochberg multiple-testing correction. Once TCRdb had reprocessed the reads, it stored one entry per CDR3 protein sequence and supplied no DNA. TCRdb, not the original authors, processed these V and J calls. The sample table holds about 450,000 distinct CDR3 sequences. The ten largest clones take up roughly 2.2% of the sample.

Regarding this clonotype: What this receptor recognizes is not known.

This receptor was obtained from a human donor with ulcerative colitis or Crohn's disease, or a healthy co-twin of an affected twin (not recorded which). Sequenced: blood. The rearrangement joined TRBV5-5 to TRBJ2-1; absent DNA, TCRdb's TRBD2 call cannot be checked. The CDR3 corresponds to CASSYGASGSWEQFF. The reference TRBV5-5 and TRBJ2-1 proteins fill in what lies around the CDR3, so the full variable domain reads DAGVTQSPTHLIKTRGQQVTLRCSPISGHKSVSWYQQVLGQGPQFIFQYYEKEERGRGNFPDRFSARQFPNYSSELNVNALLLGDSALYLCASSYGASGSWEQFFGPGTRLTVL.